This T cell receptor (beta chain) was documented in a study of OX40 agonist ivuxolimab in advanced cancers. V lost 5 bases to trimming and J lost 4 bases; unmatched junction nucleotides: 5. The CDR3 runs 14 residues. Germline-derived CDR1 and CDR2 are MNHEY and SVGAGI. The repertoire was sequenced with immunoSEQ multiplex PCR; TCRdb's copy has only in-frame clones and lacks some. This sample has about 30,000 clones; 84% occur once, and the top ten carry 20% to 25%. The gene calls are TRBV6-5 and TRBJ2-7; 10 bases align to TRBD2. Here the sequenced sample was CD4+ or CD8+ T cells sorted from blood, taken in a trial of the OX40 agonist ivuxolimab. The source of this sequence is an adult with an advanced solid tumor such as melanoma, head and neck, liver or kidney cancer. Here the CDR3 DNA reads TGTGCCAGCAGTGCTAGCGGGGGAGGATACGAGCAGTACTTC. Amino acids: CASSASGGGYEQYF.